The 24 T cell receptor beta chains reported below all come from one sample, sequenced in a study of tumor and adjacent non-tumor tissue in lung cancer (dated by TCRdb to the late 2010s). RNA was extracted from bulk unsorted tissue and checked for quality with a NanoDrop ND-1000 and an Agilent 2100. Library method: multiplex PCR. Data came from an Illumina HiSeq 2500. TCRbeta libraries were built by three rounds of nested PCR using primers (Table S4), following protocols modified from ARM-PCR. TCRdb reran the public reads through fastp at Q25 and MiXCR, keeping productive beta chains. Rows are unified per CDR3 protein, each entry keeping the most common DNA and genes. Within this sample are some 120,000 distinct CDR3 sequences, with 60% to 70% of them counted one time only. Of the sample, 9.5% to 15% falls within the top ten clones. Sequencing was done on a sample of lung tumor tissue. The receptors derive from a man between 25 and 39 years old with non-small cell lung cancer.

The chain is built from TRBV12-3 or TRBV12-4 and TRBJ2-1; D is possibly TRBD2 (6 bases). The CDR3 consists of 13 residues. V shed 9 bases and J shed 4 bases, with 13 bases lying between them. The CDR3 bases are TGTGCCAGTTGGGCGGGACTTTACAATGAGCAGTTCTTC. The encoded protein is CASWAGLYNEQFF.

The V and J genes are TRBV4-3 and TRBJ2-7; 11 bases agree with TRBD2. This CDR3 comprises 17 residues. J gave up 0 bases and V 3 bases, and 7 bases lay outside the gene matches. CDR1 and CDR2 from the germline V gene are LGHNA and YSLEER. The CDR3 sequence is CASSHGTSGGSSYEQYF. The DNA for the CDR3 is TGCGCCAGCAGCCACGGGACTAGCGGAGGGTCCTCCTACGAGCAGTACTTC.

The CDR3 DNA reads as TGTGCCAGCAGCCGGGACTACCTTAGCACAGATACGCAGTATTTT. It is translated as CASSRDYLSTDTQYF. V is TRBV7-2 and J is TRBJ2-3; 7 bases agree with TRBD2. The germline V gene encodes CDR1 SGHTA and CDR2 FQGNSA. V lost 5 bases and J lost 0; bases outside the gene matches: 5. CDR3 length equals 15 residues.

The V and J genes are TRBV4-2 and TRBJ2-3, with a tentative D call TRBD2 (6 bases). CDR1 is LGHNA and CDR2 is YNFKEQ in the germline V gene. V shed 4 bases and J shed 2 bases, with 13 bases lying between them. The CDR3 has 15 residues. The CDR3 reads CASSLGLTITDTQYF. For the CDR3, the DNA is TGTGCCAGCAGCCTGGGACTGACCATCACAGATACGCAGTATTTT.

This clonotype was observed a handful of times. The CDR3: CASSLVLEASGRANEQFF. DNA for the CDR3: TGCGCCAGCAGCTTGGTTCTGGAGGCTAGCGGGAGGGCCAATGAGCAGTTCTTC. This chain joins TRBV5-1 and TRBJ2-1, with 12 bases lining up with TRBD2. CDR1 is SGHRS, CDR2 YFSETQ, per germline. This CDR3 comprises 18 residues. Unmatched junction bases numbered 10, after V lost 0 bases and J lost 6 bases.

Comments on this clonotype: A junction end diverges from the germline sequence, so it may reflect a read error. V and J are TRBV4-1 and TRBJ2-7, with TRBD2 matching 7 bases. There are 16 residues in the CDR3. Germline assignment: CDR1 MGHRA and CDR2 YSYEKL. The CDR3 DNA sequence: TGCGCCAGCAACCAAGATACAGCGGGAACCTCCTACGAGCAGTACTTC. This sequence encodes CASNQDTAGTSYEQYF.

In the case of this clonotype: A read error may explain this, as a much larger clone is one base away. V and J are TRBV12-3 or TRBV12-4 and TRBJ2-4; TRBD1 matches 9 bases. V dropped 2 bases and J dropped 0; count of bases not matched to a gene: 11. This CDR3 has 19 amino acids. CDR3 coding DNA: TGTGCCAGCAGTTTAAGGGGGACAGGGTCGAGACAAGCCAAAAACATTCAGTACTTC. Residues: CASSLRGTGSRQAKNIQYF.

This clonotype was detected only a few times. The rearrangement joins TRBV14 to TRBJ2-2; D call uncertain. This CDR3 region has 16 residues. The V gene's germline CDR1 is SGHDN and CDR2 FVKESK. V lost 0 bases and J lost 1, with 9 bases in between. The DNA for the CDR3 is TGTGCCAGCAGCCAAGATCCAGACTTGAACACCGGGGAGCTGTTTTTT. Translated: CASSQDPDLNTGELFF. Based on the CDR3 plus reference TRBV14 and TRBJ2-2, the full variable domain is EAGVTQFPSHSVIEKGQTVTLRCDPISGHDNLYWYRRVMGKEIKFLLHFVKESKQDESGMPNNRFLAERTGGTYSTLKVQPAELEDSGVYFCASSQDPDLNTGELFFGEGSRLTVL.

This clonotype has a handful of counts. This chain uses TRBV12-3 or TRBV12-4 with TRBJ2-1; 8 nucleotides line up with TRBD2. Unmatched junction bases numbered 17, after V lost 5 bases and J lost 8 bases. This CDR3 is 17 amino acids long. The CDR3 DNA reads TGTGCCAGCAGTCTGGGACTAGTAGCAGGCTTGGGCGATGAGCAGTTCTTC. Its protein product is CASSLGLVAGLGDEQFF.

This clonotype was observed a handful of times. One end of the junction fails to match germline, which may point to a read error. The rearrangement links TRBV6-2 or TRBV6-3 to TRBJ1-2; 7 nucleotides align to TRBD1. The CDR3 covers 14 residues. The V gene's germline CDR1 is MNHEY and CDR2 SVGEGT. CDR3: CASSYQRQGIGCTF. The DNA of the CDR3 is TGTGCCAGCAGTTACCAACGACAGGGAATTGGCTGCACCTTC.

Judged by abundance, this clonotype is medium-sized. Here the CDR3 reads CASSLDSLSGTEAFF. The CDR3 DNA reads TGTGCCAGCAGCTTAGATAGCCTATCAGGCACTGAAGCTTTCTTT. The chain employs TRBV11-3 and TRBJ1-1; D remains ambiguous. With 0 bases removed from V and 4 bases from J, the gap between germline ends came to 12 bases. The CDR3 is 15 residues long. Germline CDR1 and CDR2: SGHNT and YENEEA.

Concerning this clonotype: Since the CDR3 does not end with the conserved phenylalanine or tryptophan, this likely comes from a read error. The genes are TRBV11-2 and TRBJ2-2; D perhaps matches TRBD2 (6 bases). The CDR3 covers 12 residues. The germline V gene has CDR1 SGHAT and CDR2 FQNNGV. For the CDR3, the DNA is TGTGCCAGCAGGGGGAACACCGGGGGGCTGTTTTCT. Its translation: CASRGNTGGLFS.

This clonotype was picked up one time. The junction differs from germline at one of its ends, possibly a read error. The V and J genes are TRBV29-1 and TRBJ2-3; 8 bases line up with TRBD2. This CDR3 contains 15 residues. Per germline, CDR1 SQVTM and CDR2 ANQGSEA. CDR3 bases: TGCAGCGTTGACACACCCAGCGGGGGCACGGATACGCAGTATTTT. Translated, it gives CSVDTPSGGTDTQYF.

Notes on this clonotype: This sequence may be a read error, since a much larger clone differs from it by one base. This sequence joins TRBV12-3 or TRBV12-4 and TRBJ2-7, with TRBD2 identical over 9 bases. CDR3 length equals 15 residues. The CDR3 nucleotides read TGTGCCAGCAGTTCCAGGAGCGGGAGGCAATACGAGCACTACTTC. It translates to CASSSRSGRQYEHYF.

The rearrangement uses TRBV6-2 or TRBV6-3 and TRBJ1-1; tentative D call: TRBD1 (5 bases). Germline V gene data show CDR1 as MNHEY and CDR2 as SVGEGT. V gave up 6 bases and J gave up 2 bases, with 22 bases separating them. The CDR3 has 17 amino acids. CDR3 sequence reads: CASSRQWIIQGNTEAFF. In DNA form, the CDR3 reads TGTGCCAGCAGCCGCCAATGGATAATCCAGGGAAACACTGAAGCTTTCTTT.

This clonotype was observed a few times. A much larger clone is a single base away; this may be a read error. The rearrangement links TRBV6-5 to TRBJ2-1; D unresolved. This CDR3 region has 12 residues. Trimming removed 4 bases at V and 6 bases at J, with 7 bases between. Per the germline V gene, CDR1 is MNHEY and CDR2 is SVGAGI. The CDR3 DNA is TGTGCCAGCAGTTTCGGACGCAATGAGCAGTTCTTC. It translates to CASSFGRNEQFF.

This clonotype was recorded at least ten times. This chain connects TRBV6-5 to TRBJ2-1, with D tentatively TRBD2 (5 bases). The CDR3 sequence is 17 residues long. V gave up 0 bases and J gave up 12 bases, with 24 bases separating them. CDR1 is MNHEY and CDR2 is SVGAGI in the germline V gene. The chain's CDR3 is CASSYSPVPAPSGLQFF. The CDR3 DNA reads TGTGCCAGCAGTTACTCTCCGGTACCCGCCCCGAGCGGCCTGCAGTTCTTC.

The rearrangement uses TRBV19 and TRBJ2-1, with D possibly matching TRBD1 (5 bases). Trimming cost V 3 bases and J 6 bases, with 12 bases left between them. Per the germline V gene, CDR1 is LNHDA and CDR2 is SQIVND (reference sequence). The CDR3 is 14 amino acids. The chain's CDR3 is CASSIGAVGNEQFF. CDR3 DNA: TGTGCCAGTAGTATTGGGGCAGTGGGCAATGAGCAGTTCTTC.

The rearrangement links TRBV29-1 to TRBJ2-1; D could derive from TRBD1 or TRBD2 (5 bases each). V was cut by 4 bases and J by 16 bases, with 17 bases left in between. The CDR3 extends over 11 amino acids. Germline values: CDR1 SQVTM, CDR2 ANQGSEA. CDR3 residues: CSVGDPTWHFF. Here the CDR3 DNA reads TGCAGCGTTGGGGACCCGACTTGGCACTTCTTC.

For this clonotype: Since a much larger clone is just one base distant, this may be a read error. Because the CDR3 is missing its conserved closing phenylalanine or tryptophan, this is likely a read error. The V call is TRBV20-1, the J call TRBJ2-5, with D hard to call. The germline V and J ends were trimmed by 5 bases and 5 bases, with 9 bases remaining between them. Germline loops: CDR1 DFQATT, CDR2 SNEGSKA (reference sequence). CDR3 size: 11 residues. The CDR3 here is CSAAPNETQYY. Written as DNA, the CDR3 is TGCAGTGCTGCGCCGAATGAGACCCAGTACTAC.

The chain links TRBV5-1 to TRBJ2-7; TRBD1 matches 9 bases. V lost 6 bases, J lost 4 bases, and 8 bases stayed unmatched. The CDR3 runs 14 residues. The germline CDR1 and CDR2 sequences are SGHRS and YFSETQ. CDR3 in DNA: TGCGCCAGCAACTCTGACAGGGGGAGGTACGAGCAGTACTTC. It is translated as CASNSDRGRYEQYF.

With regard to this clonotype: Likely a read error: the CDR3 ends without its conserved phenylalanine or tryptophan. This chain connects TRBV11-3 to TRBJ1-2, with D perhaps TRBD1 (6 bases). CDR1 is SGHNT and CDR2 is YENEEA in the germline V gene. The CDR3 covers 14 residues. CDR3 bases: TGTGCCAGCAGCTCCGGGACAACTAACTGTGGCTACACCTCC. The encoded protein is CASSSGTTNCGYTS.

About this clonotype: Possible read error: a much larger clone is one base away. This CDR3 is missing its conserved last phenylalanine or tryptophan, likely due to a read error. V usage is TRBV5-5 and J usage is TRBJ2-5; D assignment may be TRBD1 or TRBD2 (5 bases each). V lost 5 bases to trimming and J lost 2 bases, with 13 bases between them. The CDR3 runs to 14 residues. Germline CDR1 and CDR2: SGHKS and YYEKEE (reference sequence). The CDR3 sequence: CASRRAGAQETQYL. The CDR3 DNA sequence: TGTGCCAGCAGGAGAGCCGGGGCGCAAGAGACCCAGTACCTC.

This clonotype was observed a handful of times. The chain recombines TRBV7-3 with TRBJ2-3, with no clear D. Germline V gives CDR1 SGHTA, CDR2 FQGTGA. CDR3 size: 16 residues. Trimming took 5 bases from V and 0 from J, leaving 15 bases between them. The CDR3 DNA follows: TGTGCCAGCAGCCGCAAAGGTCTAGTTAGCACAGATACGCAGTATTTT. This encodes CASSRKGLVSTDTQYF.